The 30 T cell receptor beta chains below were found in one sample sequenced in a study of Ad26.COV2.S vaccination and SARS-CoV-2 variants. Documented treatment: about 20 received Ad26.COV2.S at low or high dose, single or two shots; 5 received placebo; per-sample allocation not given. The study sampled participants on day 63 after the first vaccine or placebo injection. Sequenced by immunoSEQ multiplex PCR; TCRdb stores in-frame clones only, minus some. Seen here are about 350,000 clones, about 85% observed once, and the top ten hold approximately 3.5%. The material sequenced was peripheral blood, taken in a trial of Ad26.COV2.S vaccine versus placebo. Receptors originate from a person between 18 and 65 years old who received the Ad26.COV2.S COVID-19 vaccine or a placebo.

About this clone itself: The sample contains more than one DNA sequence encoding this CDR3. The chain combines TRBV18 with TRBJ2-5; no firm D call. Germline V gene sequence: CDR1 KGHSH, CDR2 LQKENI. V lost 1 base and J lost 4, with 7 bases in between. The CDR3 runs to 13 residues. In DNA, the CDR3 is TGTGCCAGCTCACCACGGAGAGGAGAGACCCAGTACTTC. Its translation is CASSPRRGETQYF.

This rearrangement joins TRBV3-1 (or the pseudogene TRBV3-2) to TRBJ2-3, with 9 nucleotides matching TRBD2. Germline lookup yields CDR1 LGHDT and CDR2 YNNKEL (reference sequence). The CDR3 length is 16 residues. V gave up 5 bases and J gave up 4 bases; unmatched junction bases: 10. This CDR3 is CASSSQGGRVPDTQYF. DNA of the CDR3: TGTGCCAGCAGCTCCCAAGGCGGGAGGGTTCCAGATACGCAGTATTTT.

This chain joins TRBV30 and TRBJ2-3; TRBD1 agrees at 9 bases. The germline V gene encodes CDR1 GTSNPN and CDR2 SVGIG (reference sequence). The CDR3 spans 15 residues. Trimming removed 3 bases from V and 3 bases from J; junction bases left unmatched: 7. The CDR3, as DNA: TGTGCCTGGAGAGCTACAGGGGGCCGTACAGATACGCAGTATTTT. This sequence encodes CAWRATGGRTDTQYF.

This chain links TRBV5-1 with TRBJ2-1, with 8 positions matching TRBD2. V trimming: 1 base; J trimming: 7 bases; junction bases outside the gene matches: 4. Germline V lookup: CDR1 SGHRS, CDR2 YFSETQ. There are 14 residues in the CDR3. The CDR3 protein is CASSLNSGGNEQFF. DNA of the CDR3: TGCGCCAGCAGCTTGAACAGCGGGGGTAATGAGCAGTTCTTC. Variable domain in full (rest from reference TRBV5-1 and TRBJ2-1): KAGVTQTPRYLIKTRGQQVTLSCSPISGHRSVSWYQQTPGQGLQFLFEYFSETQRNKGNFPGRFSGRQFSNSRSEMNVSTLELGDSALYLCASSLNSGGNEQFFGPGTRLTVL.

This chain connects TRBV6-5 to TRBJ1-1; a possible D gene is TRBD1 (5 bases). Trimming pared 5 bases from V and 1 base from J, leaving 14 bases between. CDR3 length: 15 amino acids. Looked up from germline, CDR1 is MNHEY and CDR2 is SVGAGI. CDR3 DNA sequence: TGTGCCAGCAGTACCTCGGGGAGGGGGAACACTGAAGCTTTCTTT. The encoded protein is CASSTSGRGNTEAFF.

CDR3 sequence: CASSRRKAGANEKLFF. The CDR3 nucleotides read TGTGCCAGCAGCAGAAGGAAAGCGGGAGCTAATGAAAAACTGTTTTTT. The chain carries TRBV3-1 (or the pseudogene TRBV3-2) and TRBJ1-4; no definite D call. This CDR3 is built from 16 residues. Trimming pared 5 bases from V and 3 bases from J, leaving 16 bases between. Per germline, CDR1 LGHDT and CDR2 YNNKEL (reference sequence).

CDR3 sequence (DNA): TGTGCCAGCGGCAAACAGGTATACTACGAGCAGTACTTC. It translates to CASGKQVYYEQYF. The V gene is TRBV28, the J gene TRBJ2-7; D may be TRBD1 (5 bases). The germline gives CDR1 MDHEN, CDR2 SYDVKM. This CDR3 spans 13 amino acids. V gave up 8 bases and J gave up 3 bases, with 14 bases separating them.

The chain links TRBV6-1 to TRBJ1-5, with D possibly matching TRBD1 (5 bases). V lost 1 base and J lost 2, with 9 bases in between. The CDR3 is made up of 15 amino acids. Germline V gives CDR1 MNHNS, CDR2 SASEGT. The chain's CDR3 is CASSEEGLGNQPQHF. The CDR3 DNA reads as TGTGCCAGCAGTGAAGAGGGGTTAGGCAATCAGCCCCAGCATTTT.

The chain joins TRBV28 to TRBJ1-1, with D unclear. The CDR3 covers 12 residues. The V gene lost 6 bases and the J gene lost 11 bases, with 16 bases spanning the gap. Germline CDR1 is MDHEN and CDR2 is SYDVKM. In nucleotides, the CDR3 is TGTGCCAGCAGCAAGGAGTATTCATGGGCTTTCTTT. Its protein product is CASSKEYSWAFF.

The chain employs TRBV5-1 and TRBJ1-6, with D maybe TRBD1 (5 bases). Germline CDR1 is SGHRS and CDR2 is YFSETQ. The CDR3 has 16 amino acids. The V and J ends lost 3 bases and 9 bases respectively, with 19 bases between them. The CDR3 DNA reads as TGCGCCAGCAGCTCCGGGGACGCCGAAGGAGGTTCACCCCTCCACTTT. Residues: CASSSGDAEGGSPLHF.

Comments on this clone: A clone one base away is much larger, so this may be a read error. The same CDR3 arises from other DNA sequences in this sample as well. This rearrangement joins TRBV5-4 to TRBJ2-2, with 8 nucleotides matching TRBD2. The trim removed 0 bases at V and 5 bases at J, leaving 3 bases unmatched. Germline V gene sequence: CDR1 SGHNT, CDR2 YYREEE (reference sequence). This CDR3 comprises 15 residues. In DNA form, the CDR3 reads TGTGCCAGCAGCTTGGCGGCGGGGGGAACCGGGGAGCTGTTTTTT. Its translation: CASSLAAGGTGELFF.

This chain connects TRBV18 to TRBJ2-7; TRBD1 might be the D (5 bases). V lost 2 bases and J lost 2, with 10 bases in between. Germline loops: CDR1 KGHSH, CDR2 LQKENI. The CDR3 runs to 14 residues. This chain's CDR3 is CASSPSQDPYEQYF. The DNA for the CDR3 is TGTGCCAGCTCACCATCACAGGACCCCTACGAGCAGTACTTC.

The J gene is TRBJ2-2, the V gene TRBV2; 7 nucleotides match TRBD1. CDR1 is SNHLY, CDR2 FYNNEI, per germline. With 5 bases clipped from V and 1 base from J, the junction kept 7 bases outside the gene matches. This CDR3 is 16 amino acids long. CDR3: CASSPDRAGNTGELFF. Here the CDR3 DNA reads TGTGCCAGCAGTCCTGACAGGGCTGGGAACACCGGGGAGCTGTTTTTT.

The chain is built from TRBV15 and TRBJ1-2; D is undetermined. This CDR3 is 13 amino acids long. CDR1 is LNHNV, CDR2 YYDKDF, per germline (reference sequence). V lost 4 bases to trimming and J lost 3 bases, with 9 bases between them. CDR3 DNA sequence: TGTGCCACCAGCAAGGGAGGAGACTATGGCTACACCTTC. Amino acid sequence: CATSKGGDYGYTF.

A word on this clone: At one boundary the junction diverges from the germline segment, which might be a read error. CDR3 residues: CAISPLPTGGKCNF. DNA for the CDR3: TGTGCCATCAGCCCTCTGCCAACAGGCGGGAAATGCAACTTC. V gene TRBV10-3 combines with J gene TRBJ2-7, with a weak D call TRBD2 (6 bases). The germline CDR1 and CDR2 sequences are ENHRY and SYGVKD. The CDR3 sequence is 14 residues long.

To note about this clone: The same CDR3 can be traced to other DNA sequences in this sample. This chain connects TRBV3-1 (or the pseudogene TRBV3-2) to TRBJ1-3; D ambiguous. The CDR3 is 13 amino acids. Trimming took 2 bases from V and 1 from J, leaving 3 bases between them. From germline, CDR1 is LGHDT and CDR2 YNNKEL (reference sequence). CDR3 in DNA: TGTGCCAGCAGCCAATCGTCTGGAAACACCATATATTTT. Its protein product is CASSQSSGNTIYF.

The chain uses TRBV7-2 and TRBJ2-1; weak D call: TRBD1 (5 bases). This CDR3 is 17 amino acids long. V lost 0 bases to trimming and J lost 3 bases, with 15 bases between them. The germline V gene encodes CDR1 SGHTA and CDR2 FQGNSA. The CDR3 DNA follows: TGTGCCAGCAGCTTAGCCCCAGGGATTGGTCTCTACAATGAGCAGTTCTTC. It yields the protein CASSLAPGIGLYNEQFF.

The chain uses TRBV11-2 and TRBJ1-5, with 8 bases identical to TRBD1. The CDR3 is made up of 15 amino acids. Germline trimming cut 6 bases from V and 0 bases from J; bases unmatched to any gene: 4. CDR1 and CDR2 (germline): SGHAT, FQNNGV. The CDR3 DNA is TGTGCCAGCAGTGGACAGGGCTATAGCAATCAGCCCCAGCATTTT. Translating it yields CASSGQGYSNQPQHF. Variable domain in full (rest from reference TRBV11-2 and TRBJ1-5): EAGVAQSPRYKIIEKRQSVAFWCNPISGHATLYWYQQILGQGPKLLIQFQNNGVVDDSQLPKDRFSAERLKGVDSTLKIQPAKLEDSAVYLCASSGQGYSNQPQHFGDGTRLSIL.

This clone appeared once. The chain carries TRBV5-4 and TRBJ2-7; D gene ambiguous. CDR1 is SGHNT, CDR2 YYREEE, per germline (reference sequence). The ends were cut back, 4 bases at V and 0 bases at J, with 14 bases in the middle. This CDR3 spans 15 amino acids. This CDR3 is CASSRSTSSSYEQYF. CDR3 nucleotide sequence: TGTGCCAGCAGCCGGAGCACCTCGAGCTCCTACGAGCAGTACTTC.

The chain is built from TRBV7-2 and TRBJ2-1; D remains unclear. The CDR3 covers 15 residues. V was shortened by 6 bases and J by 3 bases, with 15 bases between the two germline ends. Germline CDR1 and CDR2: SGHTA and FQGNSA. The CDR3 protein is CASRLPGLFYNEQFF. The CDR3 DNA sequence: TGTGCCAGCAGACTCCCGGGTCTTTTCTACAATGAGCAGTTCTTC.

CDR3 sequence reads: CASGLGRGLENIQYF. Written as DNA, the CDR3 is TGTGCTAGTGGGCTCGGGCGGGGGCTCGAAAACATTCAGTACTTC. The chain is built from TRBV12-5 and TRBJ2-4; D may be TRBD2 (7 bases). Trimming left V 6 bases short and J 5 bases short, with 17 bases between. The CDR3 contains 15 residues. Germline assignment: CDR1 LGHNT and CDR2 FRNRAP.

The chain employs TRBV19 and TRBJ2-7; tentatively, D is TRBD1 (6 bases). V was clipped by 4 bases and J by 0 bases, with 13 bases between them. Germline V gene lookup returns CDR1 LNHDA and CDR2 SQIVND (reference sequence). The CDR3 is 15 amino acids. The DNA for the CDR3 is TGTGCCAGTAGTAGGACAGACGTCGACTCCTACGAGCAGTACTTC. Amino acid sequence: CASSRTDVDSYEQYF.

The J gene is TRBJ2-2, the V gene TRBV4-3; 11 positions match TRBD2. The germline V gene encodes CDR1 LGHNA and CDR2 YSLEER. The length of the CDR3 is 18 residues. Unmatched junction bases numbered 13, after V lost 6 bases and J lost 4 bases. The CDR3 nucleotides are TGCGCCAGCAGTGAGGGGAGTCTAGCGGGAGGCCGCACCGGGGAGCTGTTTTTT. Residues: CASSEGSLAGGRTGELFF.

The rearrangement uses TRBV11-2 and TRBJ2-7; TRBD2 matches 11 bases. This CDR3 is 14 amino acids long. Germline V gives CDR1 SGHAT, CDR2 FQNNGV. Losses at the gene ends were 3 bases for V and 3 bases for J; bases not matched to a gene: 1. The CDR3 here is CASSLTSGNYEQYF. The DNA for the CDR3 is TGTGCCAGCAGCTTGACTAGCGGGAACTACGAGCAGTACTTC.

The rearrangement joins TRBV6-1 to TRBJ2-7, with D maybe TRBD1 (6 bases). The germline CDR1 and CDR2 sequences are MNHNS and SASEGT. This CDR3 has 16 amino acids. Trimming shortened V by 1 base and J by 1 base, and 14 bases separated the two germline ends. In DNA form, the CDR3 reads TGTGCCAGCAGTGAAGGTGGGGGCGCTGGATCCTACGAGCAGTACTTC. This translates into CASSEGGGAGSYEQYF.

Turning to this clone: At one end, the junction sequence differs from germline, possibly due to a read error. J is TRBJ2-7 and V is TRBV19, with D possibly TRBD1 on 6 matching bases. The CDR3 loop spans 14 amino acids. CDR1 is LNHDA, CDR2 SQIVND, per germline (reference sequence). The CDR3 bases are TGTGCCAGTAGTATGGTCGGGACACAATACGGGCAGTACTTC. Translation gives CASSMVGTQYGQYF.

The chain is built from TRBV7-2 and TRBJ1-5; D is possibly TRBD1 (5 bases). Germline lookup yields CDR1 SGHTA and CDR2 FQGNSA. This CDR3 comprises 15 residues. The germline V and J ends were trimmed by 4 bases and 5 bases, with 15 bases remaining between them. The DNA for the CDR3 is TGTGCCAGCAGCTCGACACTCCTGGGGGATCAGCCCCAGCATTTT. Its protein is CASSSTLLGDQPQHF.

This rearrangement joins TRBV4-1 to TRBJ1-5; D is unclear. CDR1 and CDR2 (germline): MGHRA, YSYEKL. This CDR3 contains 13 residues. Between the trimmed V and J ends, which lost 4 bases and 3 bases, there was a span of 7 bases. CDR3: CASSLAHNQPQHF. The CDR3 coding sequence is TGCGCCAGCAGCCTAGCCCACAATCAGCCCCAGCATTTT.

The J gene is TRBJ2-1, the V gene TRBV6-5, with 11 nucleotides matching TRBD2. With 7 bases clipped from V and 10 bases from J, the junction kept 3 bases outside the gene matches. Germline-derived CDR1 and CDR2 are MNHEY and SVGAGI. The CDR3 totals 12 residues. This CDR3 reads CASNRLAGEQFF. CDR3 DNA: TGTGCCAGCAACAGACTAGCGGGGGAGCAGTTCTTC.

V gene TRBV5-4 combines with J gene TRBJ2-1; 8 nucleotides line up with TRBD2. The V gene end was trimmed by 4 bases and the J gene end by 1 base; junction bases not matched to a gene: 7. Germline V lookup: CDR1 SGHNT, CDR2 YYREEE (reference sequence). This CDR3 region has 16 residues. CDR3 protein: CASSVDGGVSYNEQFF. The DNA for the CDR3 is TGTGCCAGCAGCGTTGACGGGGGGGTGTCCTACAATGAGCAGTTCTTC.